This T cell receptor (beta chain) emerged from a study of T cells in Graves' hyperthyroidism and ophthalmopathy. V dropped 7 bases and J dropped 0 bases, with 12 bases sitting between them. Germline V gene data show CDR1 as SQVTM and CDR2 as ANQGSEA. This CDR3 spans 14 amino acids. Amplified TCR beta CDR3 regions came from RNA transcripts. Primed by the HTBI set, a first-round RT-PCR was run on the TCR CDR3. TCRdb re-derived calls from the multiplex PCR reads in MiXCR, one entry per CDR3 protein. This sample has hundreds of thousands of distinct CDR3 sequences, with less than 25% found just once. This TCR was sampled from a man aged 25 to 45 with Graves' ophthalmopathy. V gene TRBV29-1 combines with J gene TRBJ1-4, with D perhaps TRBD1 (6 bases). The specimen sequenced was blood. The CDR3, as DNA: TGCAGCGCTTCCGGGGGGCCAACTAATGAAAAACTGTTTTTT. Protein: CSASGGPTNEKLFF.